This TCR beta chain was sequenced in a study of cytomegalovirus exposure and HLA in healthy donors. Study outcomes and limitations: Another analysis was done later, and it associated around 16,000 TCR beta sequences with HLA alleles at 0.05 false discovery rate. Immune exposure was documented only through CMV serostatus. An analysis done earlier found most TCR beta V segments productive about 87% or about 30% of the time. A later analysis found TCR association rates differed by HLA locus, highest for DRB1 and lowest for HLA-C.

This clone was counted a single time. Its antigen remains unidentified. PCR employed 60 Vbeta and 13 Jbeta primers. Assay used: immunoSEQ multiplex PCR; TCRdb lists only in-frame clones, some missing. Of about 170,000 clones in the sample, 77% are singletons; the top ten hold about 3.4%. With 0 bases removed from V and 6 bases from J, the gap between germline ends came to 17 bases. The CDR3 length is 17 residues. Per the germline V gene, CDR1 is LGHNA and CDR2 is YSLEER. This chain links TRBV4-3 with TRBJ2-2; D is perhaps TRBD1 (6 bases). The clonotype was recovered from a female donor in good health and CMV-seronegative. Sequences were obtained from PBMCs. CDR3: CASSQEGLGASAGELFF. The CDR3 nucleotides are TGCGCCAGCAGCCAAGAGGGCCTGGGGGCGTCCGCCGGGGAGCTGTTTTTT.